These 14 T cell receptor beta chains share one sample of origin, sequenced in a study of blood T cell repertoires in COVID-19. Repertoires were generated with immunoSEQ multiplex PCR, while TCRdb's copy carries only in-frame clones and drops some. Of roughly 190,000 clones detected, approximately 90% appear once; the ten largest clones hold 1.1%. Sequenced material: peripheral blood. These receptors all come from a man aged 30-40 years with acute or convalescent COVID-19.

This chain connects TRBV14 to TRBJ2-2; possibly TRBD2 for D (5 bases). Germline V gene data show CDR1 as SGHDN and CDR2 as FVKESK. The CDR3 loop spans 15 amino acids. V shed 4 bases and J shed 5 bases, with 14 bases lying between them. CDR3 coding DNA: TGTGCCAGCAGCCGGCACGGGGTCAGTACCGGGGAGCTGTTTTTT. Its protein is CASSRHGVSTGELFF.

This clone is a singleton in its sample. This rearrangement joins TRBV28 to TRBJ2-7, with TRBD1 matching 9 bases. After removal of 5 bases from V and 4 bases from J, the junction contained 12 bases not matched to a gene. The CDR3 length is 16 residues. In germline, CDR1 is MDHEN, CDR2 SYDVKM. In nucleotides, the CDR3 is TGTGCCAGCAGTCCCAAAACCGGGACAGGGCTTTACGAGCAGTACTTC. This translates into CASSPKTGTGLYEQYF.

This chain joins TRBV12-3 or TRBV12-4 and TRBJ2-2; D perhaps matches TRBD1 (6 bases). V was shortened by 7 bases and J by 6 bases, with 12 bases between the two germline ends. The CDR3 consists of 13 residues. CDR3 bases: TGTGCCAGCATCCAGGGGTTCCCCGGGGAGCTGTTTTTT. It translates to CASIQGFPGELFF.

The chain uses TRBV5-1 and TRBJ1-2, with a possible D match to TRBD1 (5 bases). V lost 2 bases, J lost 6 bases, and 11 bases lay in between. Germline values: CDR1 SGHRS, CDR2 YFSETQ. The CDR3 is made up of 13 amino acids. The CDR3 reads CASSFDGGDGYTF. Written as DNA, the CDR3 is TGCGCCAGCAGCTTCGACGGGGGTGATGGCTACACCTTC.

The V and J genes are TRBV14 and TRBJ1-2; the match to TRBD1 covers 7 bases. V dropped 4 bases and J dropped 4; count of bases not matched to a gene: 9. The CDR3 covers 15 residues. CDR1 and CDR2 from the germline V gene are SGHDN and FVKESK. In DNA form, the CDR3 reads TGTGCCAGCAGCCTTGCGGGGACAGCGTTCTATGGCTACACCTTC. Its translation: CASSLAGTAFYGYTF.

This clone was detected a few times. The chain has TRBV5-1 and TRBJ1-4; TRBD1 matches 8 bases. Germline V lookup: CDR1 SGHRS, CDR2 YFSETQ. The CDR3 consists of 17 residues. With 4 bases clipped from V and 7 bases from J, the junction kept 15 bases outside the gene matches. DNA for the CDR3: TGCGCCAGCAGCGTAGGTACCCTATCAGGGGGCTCTGAAAAACTGTTTTTT. It codes for CASSVGTLSGGSEKLFF.

This CDR3 is CASSHRVATPYEQYF. DNA of the CDR3: TGTGCCAGCAGCCATCGGGTAGCCACCCCCTACGAGCAGTACTTC. This chain connects TRBV3-1 (or the pseudogene TRBV3-2) to TRBJ2-7; no reliable D call. Germline loops: CDR1 LGHDT, CDR2 YNNKEL (reference sequence). V lost 3 bases, J lost 2 bases, and 14 bases lay in between. The CDR3 loop spans 15 amino acids.

The V gene is TRBV11-2, the J gene TRBJ2-3; 9 bases agree with TRBD2. The V and J ends lost 6 bases and 0 bases, in that order; junction bases with no gene match: 7. The CDR3 spans 16 residues. Germline lookup yields CDR1 SGHAT and CDR2 FQNNGV. CDR3 loop: CASRLGLALSTDTQYF. The CDR3 bases are TGTGCCAGCAGACTCGGACTAGCGCTTAGCACAGATACGCAGTATTTT.

The table lists this clone with a count of one. This rearrangement joins TRBV7-9 to TRBJ1-4; the D gene is possibly TRBD1 (5 bases). The V gene lost 4 bases and the J gene lost 5 bases, with 20 bases spanning the gap. The CDR3 is 17 residues long. Germline CDR1 is SEHNR and CDR2 is FQNEAQ (reference sequence). The CDR3 nucleotides are TGTGCCAGCAGCTCCGGGGCCGGGCGGGGGATCAATGAAAAACTGTTTTTT. This encodes CASSSGAGRGINEKLFF.

This clone was seen once. The rearrangement links TRBV30 to TRBJ2-7; a possible D gene is TRBD2 (6 bases). The V end was cut by 0 bases, the J end by 5 bases, with 11 bases between. Per germline, CDR1 GTSNPN and CDR2 SVGIG (reference sequence). CDR3 length equals 13 residues. The CDR3 DNA sequence: TGTGCCTGGAGTGTACGGGGAGGCGACGAGCAGTACTTC. This sequence encodes CAWSVRGGDEQYF. Full variable domain (remainder filled in from reference TRBV30 and TRBJ2-7): SQTIHQWPATLVQPVGSPLSLECTVEGTSNPNLYWYRQAAGRGLQLLFYSVGIGQISSEVPQNLSASRPQDRQFILSSKKLLLSDSGFYLCAWSVRGGDEQYFGPGTRLTVT.

The chain uses TRBV2 and TRBJ2-1; 8 positions match TRBD2. The CDR3 is 16 residues long. CDR1 SNHLY and CDR2 FYNNEI come from the germline V gene. CDR3 region: CASARFGGGSYNEQFF. The CDR3 DNA sequence: TGTGCTTCCGCACGTTTCGGGGGGGGTTCCTACAATGAGCAGTTCTTC.

J is TRBJ2-6 and V is TRBV28; 7 bases are a match to TRBD1. The germline V gene encodes CDR1 MDHEN and CDR2 SYDVKM. The junction had 6 bases not matched to a gene; V was cut back by 2 bases and J by 2 bases. The CDR3 runs to 17 residues. The CDR3 protein is CASSLDRVSTGANVLTF. The DNA for the CDR3 is TGTGCCAGCAGTTTAGACAGGGTCTCTACTGGGGCCAACGTCCTGACTTTC.

The rearrangement links TRBV27 to TRBJ1-2, with D tentatively TRBD1 (5 bases). Trimming cost V 8 bases and J 0 bases, with 10 bases left between them. CDR3 size: 13 residues. The V gene's germline CDR1 is MNHEY and CDR2 SMNVEV (reference sequence). The CDR3 region has the DNA TGTGCCAGCTGCTACAGGCCTAACTATGGCTACACCTTC. Translation gives CASCYRPNYGYTF.

This clone came up once. The chain has TRBV9 and TRBJ1-6, with TRBD1 matching over 8 bases. This CDR3 is 16 amino acids long. Germline V lookup: CDR1 SGDLS, CDR2 YYNGEE. After removal of 0 bases from V and 4 bases from J, the junction contained 3 bases not matched to a gene. The CDR3 protein is CASSVGDRRYNSPLHF. As DNA, the CDR3 is TGTGCCAGCAGCGTAGGGGACAGGCGATATAATTCACCCCTCCACTTT. The full variable domain, its missing parts supplied by reference TRBV9 and TRBJ1-6, is DSGVTQTPKHLITATGQRVTLRCSPRSGDLSVYWYQQSLDQGLQFLIQYYNGEERAKGNILERFSAQQFPDLHSELNLSSLELGDSALYFCASSVGDRRYNSPLHFGNGTRLTVT.